Here is one TCR beta chain with its context. Its antigen target is currently unknown. No base quality information exists; no much larger clone differs at one position. The data stem from a study of cytomegalovirus exposure and HLA in healthy donors (dated by TCRdb to between 2016 and 2019). A note on the overall study: An earlier analysis of some 600 of the donors reported about 300 Gb of sequence data and around 120 million unique TCR beta sequences obtained from around 170 million T cells. An early release that covered several hundred HLA-typed donors contained 250 to 350 gigabases of sequencing data and tens of millions of unique TCR sequences. Of the roughly 400 genotyped donors, roughly 80% fell in the genetic ancestry cluster associated with self-reported Caucasian donors. The aim of the study was to test whether cataloging public T cell receptors could identify signatures of past pathogen exposure. The study profiled the T cell repertoires of 500 to 800 subjects by immunosequencing and related them to cytomegalovirus serostatus. Along with the approximately 700-subject first cohort, a separate validation cohort of more than 90 different subjects was used. To predict cytomegalovirus infection status, the study brought together high-throughput TCR immunosequencing, statistical association of individual TCRs with disease status, and machine learning. In a later analysis, previously published TCR beta repertoires from several hundred donors were re-analyzed and high-resolution HLA genotyping was added so that TCR occurrence patterns could be studied. Rather than using new phenotypic data, the later analysis identified candidate immune exposures from TCR beta sequences and from how often those sequences occurred across donors. To decide whether each TCR beta V gene segment behaved as functional or pseudogenic, an earlier analysis of 587 of the donors relied on high-throughput TCR beta sequencing. Donor age, sex, ethnicity and CMV serostatus were collected together with the repertoire data. Genome-wide SNP genotypes for about 65% of the 666 donors were used in a later genetic analysis, which treated that subset as a discovery cohort. Every discovery cohort repertoire had been produced on one sequencing platform. HLA typing included class I and class II loci at four-digit resolution. Typing coverage varied by locus: 629-630 donors for A, B, C, DRB1 and DQB1; some 520 for DQA1; about 570 for DPA1; under 490 for DPB1. Because of strong linkage in the cohort, four or five DR-DQ haplotypes were treated as single units for association and clustering. On average, around 240,000 unique TCR beta nucleotide sequences were sequenced per donor among roughly 430 genotyped donors of the cohort, with about 19% of those sequences being non-productive. Overall study outcomes, separate from this receptor: In both the original and validation cohorts, the classifier was reported to diagnose cytomegalovirus status with high specificity and sensitivity. Because HLA typing was unavailable for some donors at each locus, only the typed subset was used in association tests. Compared with the 666-donor mean, donors in an Asian-associated ancestry cluster had fewer N-insertions in productive TCRs, according to a later genetic analysis. Assigning TCR associations to individual alleles was difficult when HLA alleles, especially DR and DQ, strongly co-occurred. Because counts were too low, seventeen rarely observed V segments, including chromosome 9 orphons, were left out of the earlier analysis of a few hundred of the donors. The cohort was sequenced for TCR beta chains only, and without alpha or paired-chain data the features that could be detected were limited. Most TCR sequences were observed very rarely across donors, whereas some public TCRs were present in many individuals. Some IMGT-functional V segments, including TRBV6-2 and TRBV6-3, could not be told apart with the 87-base-pair reads, so those segments were excluded. At a false discovery rate of 0.05, a later analysis linked about 16,000 TCR beta sequences to specific HLA alleles. A cluster of highly shared sequence variants was judged likely to represent a technical artifact of the sequencing pipeline. Correlated functional status among segregating V segments might reflect linkage disequilibrium, but an unknown experimental factor could not be ruled out. In vitro tests confirmed that a few of the cytomegalovirus-associated TCR beta chains recognize cytomegalovirus antigens. Immune exposure information for the cohort was limited to CMV serostatus. A further reported finding was that TCR beta sequences accurately predicted the HLA-A and HLA-B alleles for most subjects in the first cohort. In a later genetic analysis, a missense DCLRE1C variant was associated with V-gene and J-gene trimming of TCR beta chains, and the association was replicated in an independent cohort. In a later analysis, most CMV-associated TCR beta chains were found to appear HLA-restricted, with HLA associations seemingly driven largely by CMV exposure. In an earlier analysis of some 550 of the donors, most TCR beta V segments were observed in productive rearrangements about 87% or about 30% of the time, broadly matching IMGT annotations. According to a later analysis, parvovirus B19, influenza, CMV and Epstein-Barr virus appeared linked to several top co-occurrence clusters. A later analysis found that HLA-associated TCR beta chains were more clonally expanded and had lower generation probabilities than equally common non-associated chains. The authors suggested that the approach could potentially be generalized to other disease states and immunological phenotypes. In a later analysis, TCR association rates were found to vary across HLA loci, with the most associated TCRs seen for DRB1 alleles and the fewest for HLA-C alleles. Presence/absence analyses assumed roughly uniform sequencing depth across donors, an assumption that may not hold. A total of 150 to 200 TCR beta chains were listed by the study as associated with cytomegalovirus.

Libraries came from the immunoSEQ multiplex PCR assay. For the multiplex PCR, a mixture combining 60 forward primers for TCR Vbeta segments and 13 reverse primers for TCR Jbeta segments was used. The CDR3 region of rearranged TCR beta genes was amplified from genomic DNA with a multiplex PCR assay. On the Illumina HiSeq System, the amplified TCR beta libraries were sequenced as 87-base-pair reads. Per the source publication's procedure: Across the 700 or so repertoires, a later analysis counted roughly 84 million unique TCR beta chains, roughly 11 million of which were shared by at least two donors. Raw reads were error-corrected and collapsed into unique sequences with a nearest-neighbor algorithm that merged closely related sequences to remove PCR and sequencing errors. Alignment of CDR3 sequences to IMGT reference sequences was used to assign V, D and J gene segments. For a sequence to be retained, a match of at least six nucleotides was required to both a V gene segment and a J gene segment. A rearrangement counted as productive if the CDR3 had no stop codons and remained in frame with V and J, and every other rearrangement counted as non-productive. Following IMGT convention, CDR3 was defined as the stretch from the second conserved V-encoded cysteine to the conserved J-encoded phenylalanine. The earlier analysis of 587 of the donors excluded any sequence lacking an unambiguous match to a single V gene segment. In an earlier analysis of roughly 600 of the donors, a V segment was called functional when productive rearrangements were above 56.7%, and segregating when the standard deviation between donors exceeded 5%. To diagnose cytomegalovirus status from the catalog of TCR beta chain sequences, a statistical classification framework was built. In a later analysis, V and J genes were assigned by comparing TCR nucleotide sequences against IMGT/GENE-DB human TR gene sequences. In a later analysis, CDR3 sequences and most-parsimonious VDJ recombination scenarios were assigned using the TCRdist pipeline. A later analysis defined each TCR beta chain by its CDR3 amino acid sequence plus V-gene family, and excluded reads lacking a unique V-gene family. As a way to deal with suspected cross-contamination and a sequencing artifact, a later analysis dropped approximately 570 nucleotide sequences that were highly shared and had low generation probability. A later analysis calculated a clonal expansion index for each public chain from normalized within-repertoire ranks of inferred template counts. A later analysis computed generation probabilities with a VDJ recombination model fitted to out-of-frame rearrangements, and checked the results against IGoR. Hypergeometric tests were used in a later analysis to score TCR-TCR, TCR-HLA and TCR-CMV co-occurrence, with a repertoire-size bias correction applied to the TCR pairs. To estimate false discovery rates, a later analysis permuted the HLA or CMV assignments 20 times. In a later analysis, co-occurring TCRs were grouped with DBSCAN, and TCRdist sequence similarity was added when clustering was performed within HLA-allele-positive subsets. Repertoires with fewer than 30,000 or more than 120,000 public chains, plus five repertoires with anomalous nucleotide sharing, were excluded from co-occurrence clustering. TCRdb took this table from immuneACCESS and kept in-frame rearrangements with V and J called. Such tables lack part of the clones; where checked against another copy, unresolved V genes explain under half of the gap, and the rest is unexplained. V and J calls and clone size are as listed in that table; D and trimming were resolved from the DNA. The sample data list fewer than 110,000 clones, and over 70% of these were observed just once. The ten largest clones represent approximately 2.4% of the sample.

In total, approximately 700 healthy bone marrow donors made up the cohort. At the time of sampling, all cohort members were nominally healthy, though unrecorded immune exposures were likely present. The donor was CMV seronegative and was included in the group of several hundred seronegative cohort members. Every donor gave a peripheral blood sample, and the peripheral blood mononuclear cells from that sample were used for TCR beta sequencing. The Qiagen DNeasy Blood Extraction Kit was used to extract genomic DNA from the blood cell samples. Sequences MNHNS (CDR1) and SASEGT (CDR2) are obtained from the germline V gene. Including the terminal cysteine and phenylalanine, the CDR3 comprises 13 residues. Only the CDR3 region is kept as DNA, spanning 39 bases read in frame from base 1. At the junction V is shortened by 5 bases and J by 4 bases, with 11 bases in between.

The specimen was PBMCs. Recombination linked TRBV6-1 to TRBJ1-1; the D gene cannot be named for sure. The receptor was isolated from a man aged 25-45 years in good health and CMV-seronegative. CDR3 loop: CASSMRATTEAFF. The sequenced DNA is TGTGCCAGCAGTATGAGGGCTACCACTGAAGCTTTCTTT.